Listed here is a single T cell receptor beta chain. There is no known antigen for this receptor. No base-level quality is on record; no much larger clone is a single base apart. The entry originates in a study of blood T cell repertoires in COVID-19 (dated by TCRdb to 2019 to 2021). Looking at the study overall: The collaborator samples originated in the United States, Italy and Spain and spanned the acute and convalescent phases of COVID-19. The samples were drawn from two sources: the first 160 participants of the ongoing ImmuneRACE study, and about 1,300 subjects contributed by 6 global collaborators. The prospective study material was composed of cDNA or gDNA derived from T cells, B-cell-depleted T cells, or PBMCs. Subjects who had been exposed to COVID-19, were actively infected with it, or had recovered from it provided the deeply sampled blood TCRbeta repertoires that made up the dataset. The repertoires were released in a freely available public database meant as a resource for research on the immune response to SARS-CoV-2. The sample metadata nearly always contained a de-identified subject ID, COVID-19 status, age in years and sex. Where HLA class I and class II types were available, the types were taken from metadata supplied by the sample provider, not from assay-based typing.

TCRbeta CDR3 regions were amplified from genomic DNA by means of the immunoSEQ Assay, a bias-controlled multiplex PCR. Per the authors' processing: Nucleated cell counts per sample were estimated from amplification of reference gene primers within the assay. To quantify the absolute abundance of each unique TCRbeta CDR3 rearrangement, sequence reads were collapsed and filtered. Productive Simpson clonality was computed per sample as the square root of Simpson's diversity index over productive rearrangements. Entries here come from immuneACCESS through TCRdb and include only in-frame sequences with V and J called. Some clones fail to appear in such tables; in the studies checked, an unresolved V gene covers under half of the shortfall, and the cause of the remainder is unknown. That table is the source of V, J and clone size, and D and trimming were worked out from the DNA. This sample gives 130,000 to 150,000 clones in total; approximately 87% of them show up just once. The top ten constitute less than 10% of the sample.

Inclusive of the bounding cysteine and phenylalanine, the CDR3 is 11 residues long. The only DNA kept is the CDR3, 33 bases in frame from the first base. From the germline V gene, CDR1 is MDHEN and CDR2 is SYDVKM. V is cut by 5 bases and J by 5 bases, and the space between the germline ends is 7 bases. Whole blood was collected in K2EDTA tubes by collaborating institutions according to the institutions' own protocols. For TCRbeta analysis, collaborator samples were shipped as frozen whole blood, as isolated PBMCs, or as DNA extracted from either sample type. General study outcomes and caveats: The amount of clinical and demographic metadata varied by source and participant and was provided uncurated.

Sequenced sample: peripheral blood. The receptor was derived from a woman in her forties or fifties with active or convalescent COVID-19. The rearranged segments are TRBV28 and TRBJ2-7, with TRBD1 tentatively as D gene (5 bases match). The DNA sequence follows: TGTGCCAGCAGTCCCAGGGACGAGCAGTACTTC. Its protein is CASSPRDEQYF.